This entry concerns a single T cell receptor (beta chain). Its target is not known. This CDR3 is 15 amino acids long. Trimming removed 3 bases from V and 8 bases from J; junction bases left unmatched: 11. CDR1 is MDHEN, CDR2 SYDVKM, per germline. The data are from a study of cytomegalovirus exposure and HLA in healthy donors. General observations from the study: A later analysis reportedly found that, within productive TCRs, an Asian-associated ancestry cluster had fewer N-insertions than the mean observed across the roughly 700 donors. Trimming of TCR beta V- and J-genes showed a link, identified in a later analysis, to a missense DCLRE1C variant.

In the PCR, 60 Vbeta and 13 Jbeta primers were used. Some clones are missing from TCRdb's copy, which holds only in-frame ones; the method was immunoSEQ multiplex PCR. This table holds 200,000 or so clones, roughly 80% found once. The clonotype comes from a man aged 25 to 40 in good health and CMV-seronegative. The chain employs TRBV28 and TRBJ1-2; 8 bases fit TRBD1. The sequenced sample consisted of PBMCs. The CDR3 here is CASSLAGGAVDGYTF. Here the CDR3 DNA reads TGTGCCAGCAGTTTGGCAGGGGGCGCGGTTGACGGCTACACCTTC.